The 21 T cell receptor beta chains given below trace back to one sample, sequenced in a study of blood T cell repertoires in COVID-19. Libraries were prepared by immunoSEQ multiplex PCR; TCRdb keeps only in-frame clonotypes and omits some of them. The data contain around 250,000 clones, around 89% of them seen just once; the ten biggest clones take up 4.1%. Sequences were obtained from PBMCs or T cells enriched from blood (not recorded which). The receptor set was obtained from a woman aged 30 to 39 with acute COVID-19.

The chain carries TRBV27 and TRBJ2-7; possibly TRBD2 for D (5 bases). The CDR3 has 14 residues. Germline loops: CDR1 MNHEY, CDR2 SMNVEV (reference sequence). V dropped 5 bases and J dropped 3 bases, with 14 bases sitting between them. Here the CDR3 reads CASSLRTGFYEQYF. CDR3 DNA: TGTGCCAGCAGTCTACGGACTGGCTTCTACGAGCAGTACTTC.

This chain links TRBV3-1 (or the pseudogene TRBV3-2) with TRBJ2-1, with no clear D. CDR1 and CDR2 (germline): LGHDT, YNNKEL (reference sequence). V was cut by 3 bases and J by 3 bases, with 12 bases left in between. This CDR3 has 15 amino acids. CDR3 bases: TGTGCCAGCAGCCAGGCCGGGTCTTTCTACAATGAGCAGTTCTTC. This translates into CASSQAGSFYNEQFF.

This rearrangement joins TRBV3-1 (or the pseudogene TRBV3-2) to TRBJ2-1; 9 bases line up with TRBD2. The germline V gene has CDR1 LGHDT and CDR2 YNNKEL (reference sequence). The CDR3 totals 15 residues. The V gene end was trimmed by 4 bases and the J gene end by 5 bases; junction bases not matched to a gene: 6. The CDR3 bases are TGTGCCAGCAGCCGACCTAGCGGGGCCCACAATGAGCAGTTCTTC. Translating gives CASSRPSGAHNEQFF.

The CDR3 region has the DNA TGCGCCAGCAGCTTGGTTCTAGCGGAGGACAATGAGCAGTTCTTC. Translating it yields CASSLVLAEDNEQFF. The genes are TRBV5-1 and TRBJ2-1; 7 bases align to TRBD2. J lost 5 bases, V lost 0 bases, and 5 bases had no gene match. The CDR3 contains 15 residues. The V gene's germline CDR1 is SGHRS and CDR2 YFSETQ. The variable domain in full, completed from reference TRBV5-1 and TRBJ2-1, reads KAGVTQTPRYLIKTRGQQVTLSCSPISGHRSVSWYQQTPGQGLQFLFEYFSETQRNKGNFPGRFSGRQFSNSRSEMNVSTLELGDSALYLCASSLVLAEDNEQFFGPGTRLTVL.

This chain joins TRBV28 and TRBJ2-3, with D maybe TRBD2 (6 bases). Trimming took 7 bases from V and 1 from J, leaving 9 bases between them. The germline gives CDR1 MDHEN, CDR2 SYDVKM. This CDR3 spans 13 amino acids. The CDR3 region has the DNA TGTGCCAGCAAGGCTAGCGGCACAGATACGCAGTATTTT. It is translated as CASKASGTDTQYF.

The J gene is TRBJ1-6, the V gene TRBV3-1 (or the pseudogene TRBV3-2), with 8 bases lining up with TRBD1. Germline CDR1 LGHDT, CDR2 YNNKEL (reference sequence). The CDR3 is 14 residues long. Trimming took 6 bases from V and 6 from J; bases not matched to a gene: 4. Here the CDR3 DNA reads TGTGCCAGCAGTCGCACAGGGGGTAATTCACCCCTCCACTTT. Amino acid sequence: CASSRTGGNSPLHF.

This clone has only one observation. CDR3 DNA sequence: TGTGCCAGCTCACGACGTGGCACTACCCAAGAGACCCAGTACTTC. This gives the protein CASSRRGTTQETQYF. V is TRBV18 and J is TRBJ2-5; D unclear. CDR3 size: 15 residues. V was trimmed by 4 bases and J by 1 base, leaving 13 bases between them. Germline assignment: CDR1 KGHSH and CDR2 LQKENI.

This sequence joins TRBV30 and TRBJ2-2, with unresolved D. CDR1 GTSNPN and CDR2 SVGIG come from the germline V gene (reference sequence). V was pared by 1 base and J by 4 bases, with 7 bases between. The CDR3 contains 13 residues. This chain's CDR3 is CAWSAQATGELFF. The CDR3 coding sequence is TGTGCCTGGAGTGCCCAAGCCACCGGGGAGCTGTTTTTT.

This chain links TRBV7-6 with TRBJ2-1; 9 bases are shared with TRBD2. The CDR3 has 16 amino acids. V lost 2 bases and J lost 7; bases outside the gene matches: 9. Germline CDR1 reads SGHVS; CDR2 reads FNYEAQ. This chain's CDR3 is CASSLPSSTSGNEQFF. The CDR3 nucleotides read TGTGCCAGCAGCTTACCTTCTTCGACTAGCGGAAATGAGCAGTTCTTC. The whole variable domain, filled in from reference TRBV7-6 and TRBJ2-1, reads GAGVSQSPRYKVTKRGQDVALRCDPISGHVSLYWYRQALGQGPEFLTYFNYEAQQDKSGLPNDRFSAERPEGSISTLTIQRTEQRDSAMYRCASSLPSSTSGNEQFFGPGTRLTVL.

The chain couples TRBV4-1 to TRBJ1-2; D is possibly TRBD1 (6 bases). V was clipped by 5 bases and J by 2 bases, with 15 bases between them. Germline V gene sequence: CDR1 MGHRA, CDR2 YSYEKL. There are 15 residues in the CDR3. The chain's CDR3 is CASSYAGRGNYGYTF. CDR3 DNA: TGCGCCAGCAGCTACGCCGGCAGGGGAAACTATGGCTACACCTTC.

A remark on this clone: Other DNA sequences from this sample encode an identical CDR3 as well. The chain uses TRBV28 and TRBJ2-7; weak D call: TRBD1 (5 bases). Germline V gene sequence: CDR1 MDHEN, CDR2 SYDVKM. CDR3 length: 13 residues. The germline V and J ends were trimmed by 2 bases and 1 base, with 6 bases remaining between them. CDR3 nucleotide sequence: TGTGCCAGCAGTTTAGACAGTTCCTACGAGCAGTACTTC. The encoded protein is CASSLDSSYEQYF.

J is TRBJ2-4 and V is TRBV21-1; TRBD2 is the table's D call and was not checked against the DNA. TRBV21-1 is recorded as a pseudogene. This CDR3 contains 15 residues. For the CDR3, the DNA is TGTGCCAGCAGCAACGAGAGGCCCCCCCCTGGCATTCAGTACTTC. Encoded protein: CASSNERPPPGIQYF.

The gene calls are TRBV7-3 and TRBJ2-3; the match to TRBD1 covers 8 bases. CDR3 length: 14 amino acids. CDR1 SGHTA and CDR2 FQGTGA come from the germline V gene. V lost 5 bases to trimming and J lost 3 bases; unmatched junction nucleotides: 4. The CDR3 sequence: CASSPQGATDTQYF. In DNA form, the CDR3 reads TGTGCCAGCAGCCCTCAGGGGGCAACAGATACGCAGTATTTT.

The rearrangement uses TRBV14 and TRBJ1-2; 8 bases align to TRBD1. Germline V gives CDR1 SGHDN, CDR2 FVKESK. The CDR3 totals 15 residues. Losses at the gene ends were 3 bases for V and 7 bases for J; bases not matched to a gene: 10. CDR3 in DNA: TGTGCCAGCAGCCAGGTCTCAACAGGGGGTTTTGGCTACACCTTC. It specifies CASSQVSTGGFGYTF.

Here the CDR3 reads CASSLGGSNTGELFF. The CDR3 DNA is TGTGCCAGCAGCTTAGGTGGGAGCAACACCGGGGAGCTGTTTTTT. The genes are TRBV7-3 and TRBJ2-2; weak D call: TRBD2 (5 bases). V lost 2 bases and J lost 2, with 9 bases in between. The CDR3 length is 15 residues. The V gene's germline CDR1 is SGHTA and CDR2 FQGTGA.

CDR3 in DNA: TGTGCCAGCTCTATCGGCCATCCGGGACTAGCGGGAGGTCGCGGGGAGCTGTTTTTT. As protein: CASSIGHPGLAGGRGELFF. The chain employs TRBV27 and TRBJ2-2, with TRBD2 identical over 15 bases. V lost 8 bases to trimming and J lost 7 bases; unmatched junction nucleotides: 17. The CDR3 runs to 19 residues. Per the germline V gene, CDR1 is MNHEY and CDR2 is SMNVEV (reference sequence).

V and J are TRBV7-9 and TRBJ2-7; possible D gene TRBD2, 5 bases. The CDR3 extends over 12 amino acids. The V end was cut by 5 bases, the J end by 6 bases, with 11 bases between. Germline V gene data show CDR1 as SEHNR and CDR2 as FQNEAQ (reference sequence). CDR3 loop: CASSPGVLEQYF. In DNA, the CDR3 is TGTGCCAGCAGCCCCGGGGTTCTCGAGCAGTACTTC.

The J gene is TRBJ2-7, the V gene TRBV5-1; 7 bases are a match to TRBD2. The CDR3 has 14 amino acids. The germline V gene has CDR1 SGHRS and CDR2 YFSETQ. With 4 bases clipped from V and 4 bases from J, the junction kept 8 bases outside the gene matches. For the CDR3, the DNA is TGCGCCAGCAGCCGTGTAGTAGCGGGTTACGAGCAGTACTTC. This encodes CASSRVVAGYEQYF.

This clone was seen a single time. CDR3 sequence reads: CSVIDGSSSTDTQYF. The CDR3 DNA reads as TGCAGCGTTATAGACGGGTCTAGTAGCACAGATACGCAGTATTTT. The gene calls are TRBV29-1 and TRBJ2-3; D is undetermined. CDR1 is SQVTM, CDR2 ANQGSEA, per germline. There are 15 residues in the CDR3. V was cut by 5 bases and J by 0 bases, with 15 bases left in between.

The CDR3 nucleotides read TGTGCCAGTAGTATACGACTTGACAGGGGGCGCTCGGCTGAAGCTTTCTTT. This translates into CASSIRLDRGRSAEAFF. The chain combines TRBV19 with TRBJ1-1; TRBD1 aligns across 10 bases. Germline trimming cut 2 bases from V and 6 bases from J; bases unmatched to any gene: 12. The CDR3 extends over 17 amino acids. CDR1 LNHDA and CDR2 SQIVND come from the germline V gene (reference sequence).

The rearrangement uses TRBV11-2 and TRBJ1-3, with TRBD1 as a possible D gene (5 bases). This CDR3 comprises 13 residues. Germline-derived CDR1 and CDR2 are SGHAT and FQNNGV. The V end lost 5 bases, the J end lost 9 bases, and 14 bases lay between the germline ends. The CDR3 DNA is TGTGCCAGCAGCCCCACAGGCCCCGCCACCATATATTTT. This translates into CASSPTGPATIYF.